This TCR beta chain was captured in a study of CD8 T cells in Susac syndrome. With random hexamers, reverse transcription was performed on about 0.5 to 1 ug of RNA. TCR beta CDR3 was amplified by immunoSEQ multiplex PCR. This amplification extended across 54 Vbeta and 13 Jbeta segments. TCRdb passed the immunoSEQ multiplex PCR reads through MiXCR, listing each CDR3 protein once. Of some 300,000 distinct CDR3 sequences listed, about 89% are singletons. In germline, CDR1 is SGHTA, CDR2 FQGNSA. The CDR3 length is 13 residues. V shed 0 bases and J shed 13 bases, with 10 bases lying between them. Notes on the study in general: By the study's own acknowledgment, its TCR sequencing and HLA analysis included relatively few individuals.

The table lists this clonotype with a count of one. Its specificity is not known. Sequencing targeted TCR beta in T cells from blood (CD8+ and CD4+). In the multiple sclerosis control group, patients were treatment-naive and had stable or active relapsing-remitting disease. The J gene is TRBJ1-6, the V gene TRBV7-2, with D possibly TRBD1 on 5 matching bases. The source is a human donor with multiple sclerosis. The specimen was CD8+ T cells from PBMCs. The CDR3 sequence: CASSLAWGSPLHF. DNA of the CDR3: TGTGCCAGCAGCTTAGCATGGGGGTCGCCCCTCCACTTT.